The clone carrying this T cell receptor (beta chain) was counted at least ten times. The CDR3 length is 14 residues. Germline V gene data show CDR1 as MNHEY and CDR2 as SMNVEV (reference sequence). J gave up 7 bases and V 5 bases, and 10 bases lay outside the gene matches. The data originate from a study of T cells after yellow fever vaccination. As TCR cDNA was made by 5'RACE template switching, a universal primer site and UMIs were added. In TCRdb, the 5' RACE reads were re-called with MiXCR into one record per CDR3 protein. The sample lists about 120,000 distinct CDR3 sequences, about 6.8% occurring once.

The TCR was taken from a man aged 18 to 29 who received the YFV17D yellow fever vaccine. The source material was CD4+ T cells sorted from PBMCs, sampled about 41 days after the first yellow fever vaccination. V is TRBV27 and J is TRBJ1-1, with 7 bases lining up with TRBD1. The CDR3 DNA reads TGTGCCAGCAGTACAGTCAGGGGGAGGGGTGAAGCTTTCTTT. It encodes CASSTVRGRGEAFF.